This T cell receptor (beta chain) was obtained from a study of sequential checkpoint blockade in melanoma. Germline V gives CDR1 SNHLY, CDR2 FYNNEI. The V gene lost 7 bases and the J gene lost 1 base, with 7 bases spanning the gap. The length of the CDR3 is 12 residues. Profiled with immunoSEQ multiplex PCR; TCRdb holds only in-frame clones, not every one. In the table there are 2,200 or so clones, 55% to 75% of which are singletons. Treatment described: randomized to nivolumab then ipilimumab (arm A) or the reverse (arm B). The receptor comes from a human patient with melanoma. Some clones in this sample may be carry-over from other donors' samples. The sample consisted of CD8+ T cells sorted from blood (inferred from file names), taken from a patient given nivolumab and ipilimumab in sequence. This rearrangement joins TRBV2 to TRBJ1-1; no clear D. As DNA, the CDR3 is TGTGCCAGCAACCGGGGGAACACTGAAGCTTTCTTT. Protein product: CASNRGNTEAFF.